This note documents a single T cell receptor beta chain sequence. Its antigen has not been determined. Base qualities are not provided; no much larger clone lies one nucleotide away. The germline V gene provides CDR1 SGDLS and CDR2 YYNGEE. The CDR3 runs 16 residues from the cysteine to the phenylalanine. Solely the CDR3 DNA is kept, with 48 bases framed from the first base. The V end gives up 3 bases and the J end 1 base, leaving 4 bases in the junction not matched to a gene. Library preparation used the immunoSEQ multiplex PCR assay. TCRdb limited this immuneACCESS table to in-frame rearrangements with V and J called. A share of clones is missing; checked studies link under half to unresolved V genes, and the rest is unexplained. In this sample the table shows about 190,000 clones, roughly nine tenths of which occur a single time. 1.5% to 2% of the sample lies in the top ten. The source of the sample is a study of control samples from healthy donors and cancer patients (dated by TCRdb to the early 2020s).

The TCR was taken from a man under 40 in good health. Recombination linked TRBV9 to TRBJ2-2; TRBD1 agrees with 9 junctional bases. The sample taken for sequencing was blood. The DNA sequence is TGTGCCAGCAGCGGCGGACAGGGGATGAACACCGGGGAGCTGTTTTTT. It specifies CASSGGQGMNTGELFF.